The 20 T cell receptor beta chains reported below all come from one sample, sequenced in a study of blood T cell repertoires in COVID-19. Using immunoSEQ multiplex PCR, the repertoire was profiled, and TCRdb retains in-frame clones only, with some absent. The data hold about 300,000 clones, with around 84% observed a single time. The source material was PBMCs or T cells enriched from blood (not recorded which). Receptor source: a man younger than 45 who had recovered from COVID-19.

This rearrangement joins TRBV19 to TRBJ1-4; 12 nucleotides agree with TRBD1. Germline V CDR1 and CDR2: LNHDA, SQIVND (reference sequence). V was pared by 3 bases and J by 6 bases, with 5 bases of the junction left unmatched. The CDR3 covers 16 residues. The CDR3 sequence: CASSIGRDRGHEKLFF. The CDR3 DNA reads as TGTGCCAGTAGTATCGGGAGGGACAGGGGGCATGAAAAACTGTTTTTT.

The CDR3 loop is CASSPRRRTAGELFF. CDR3 sequence (DNA): TGTGCCAGCAGCCCCCGGCGGAGAACGGCCGGGGAGCTGTTTTTT. The J gene is TRBJ2-2, the V gene TRBV11-3; D unresolved. The CDR3 has 15 amino acids. CDR1 is SGHNT, CDR2 YENEEA, per germline. V was cut by 5 bases and J by 6 bases, with 16 bases left in between.

This clone came up many times. This chain joins TRBV6-4 and TRBJ2-3; TRBD2 agrees at 13 bases. This CDR3 is built from 16 residues. V lost 6 bases to trimming and J lost 1 base; unmatched junction nucleotides: 4. Germline V lookup: CDR1 MRHNA, CDR2 SNTAGT. The CDR3 spells CASSPGTSGGTDTQYF. The CDR3, as DNA: TGTGCCAGCAGCCCCGGGACTAGCGGGGGCACAGATACGCAGTATTTT.

The chain recombines TRBV4-1 with TRBJ1-1, with D tentatively TRBD1 (5 bases). Germline CDR1 is MGHRA and CDR2 is YSYEKL. V lost 0 bases to trimming and J lost 5 bases, with 13 bases between them. The CDR3 spans 15 residues. CDR3 sequence reads: CASSQERGWGTEAFF. For the CDR3, the DNA is TGCGCCAGCAGCCAAGAGCGGGGTTGGGGGACTGAAGCTTTCTTT.

The J gene is TRBJ1-2, the V gene TRBV4-1; D remains ambiguous. This CDR3 comprises 13 residues. Germline CDR1 MGHRA, CDR2 YSYEKL. Trimming took off 1 base at V and 5 bases at J, with 8 bases between the two ends. In DNA form, the CDR3 reads TGCGCCAGCAGCCAAGCGGGATCATATGGCTACACCTTC. The encoded protein is CASSQAGSYGYTF.

The genes are TRBV18 and TRBJ2-1, with TRBD2 identical over 8 bases. The length of the CDR3 is 15 residues. V shed 4 bases and J 4 bases; nucleotides not matched to a gene: 6. The germline V gene encodes CDR1 KGHSH and CDR2 LQKENI. DNA for the CDR3: TGTGCCAGCTCACTGCAGGGCGGGGGGTACAATGAGCAGTTCTTC. Encoded protein: CASSLQGGGYNEQFF.

The V gene is TRBV2, the J gene TRBJ2-1, with D tentatively TRBD2 (6 bases). Germline-derived CDR1 and CDR2 are SNHLY and FYNNEI. This CDR3 is 13 amino acids long. V shed 5 bases and J shed 6 bases, with 11 bases lying between them. CDR3 loop: CASSPGVANEQFF. CDR3 bases: TGTGCCAGCAGTCCGGGGGTCGCCAATGAGCAGTTCTTC.

The chain joins TRBV3-1 (or the pseudogene TRBV3-2) to TRBJ2-1; TRBD2 agrees at 10 bases. The germline gives CDR1 LGHDT, CDR2 YNNKEL (reference sequence). The CDR3 spans 16 residues. J lost 10 bases, V lost 1 base, and 10 bases had no gene match. CDR3 amino acids: CASSQGASGSRGEQFF. For the CDR3, the DNA is TGTGCCAGCAGCCAAGGGGCTAGCGGGAGTCGGGGAGAGCAGTTCTTC.

The chain uses TRBV2 and TRBJ1-5; D not certain. Trimming took off 3 bases at V and 0 bases at J, with 12 bases between the two ends. The germline gives CDR1 SNHLY, CDR2 FYNNEI. CDR3 size: 16 residues. CDR3 sequence (DNA): TGTGCCAGCAGTGAGGTCCTAGGTAATAGCAATCAGCCCCAGCATTTT. This sequence encodes CASSEVLGNSNQPQHF. Full variable domain (missing parts from reference TRBV2 and TRBJ1-5): EPEVTQTPSHQVTQMGQEVILRCVPISNHLYFYWYRQILGQKVEFLVSFYNNEISEKSEIFDDQFSVERPDGSNFTLKIRSTKLEDSAMYFCASSEVLGNSNQPQHFGDGTRLSIL.

V is TRBV11-2 and J is TRBJ2-7, with TRBD2 as a possible D gene (6 bases). CDR3 length equals 11 residues. V was trimmed by 1 base and J by 11 bases, leaving 9 bases between them. CDR1 is SGHAT and CDR2 is FQNNGV in the germline V gene. The CDR3 reads CASSLGRTKYF. In DNA form, the CDR3 reads TGTGCCAGCAGCTTAGGGAGGACTAAGTACTTC.

The CDR3 coding sequence is TGTGCCTGGACCATCGGCGGACTAGCGGGTTTAGCCAAAAACATTCAGTACTTC. It is translated as CAWTIGGLAGLAKNIQYF. The chain has TRBV30 and TRBJ2-4, with 11 positions matching TRBD2. J lost 0 bases, V lost 4 bases, and 11 bases had no gene match. Germline assignment: CDR1 GTSNPN and CDR2 SVGIG (reference sequence). This CDR3 spans 18 amino acids.

The chain recombines TRBV18 with TRBJ2-7, with 14 bases aligning to TRBD2. Germline V gives CDR1 KGHSH, CDR2 LQKENI. V lost 3 bases to trimming and J lost 2 bases; unmatched junction nucleotides: 6. The CDR3 consists of 17 residues. In nucleotides, the CDR3 is TGTGCCAGCTCACCGCCTCTGACTAGCGGGAGGGCCTACGAGCAGTACTTC. It yields the protein CASSPPLTSGRAYEQYF.

The chain links TRBV7-2 to TRBJ2-7; D is possibly TRBD2 (5 bases). Germline assignment: CDR1 SGHTA and CDR2 FQGNSA. V lost 2 bases and J lost 0, with 17 bases in between. The CDR3 has 17 residues. The CDR3 DNA sequence: TGTGCCAGCAGCTTAAGCCCCTCTACTAGTTACTCCTACGAGCAGTACTTC. It codes for CASSLSPSTSYSYEQYF.

The chain links TRBV28 to TRBJ1-5; 11 bases map to TRBD1. Germline V gene lookup returns CDR1 MDHEN and CDR2 SYDVKM. Trimming at V came to 6 bases and at J to 4 bases, leaving 11 bases not matched to a gene. This CDR3 has 17 amino acids. CDR3 bases: TGTGCCAGCAGCTCCGGGACAGGGGGATTTCGAAATCAGCCCCAGCATTTT. Its protein product is CASSSGTGGFRNQPQHF.

This clone was seen only a few times. The rearrangement joins TRBV9 to TRBJ1-2; no definite D call. CDR3 length: 15 amino acids. Trimming shortened V by 6 bases and J by 8 bases, and 23 bases separated the two germline ends. Germline CDR1 reads SGDLS; CDR2 reads YYNGEE. CDR3 in DNA: TGTGCCAGCACCGATGGAGGGTACAGCCCAGTCGGCTACACCTTC. This sequence encodes CASTDGGYSPVGYTF.

The rearrangement links TRBV6-2 or TRBV6-3 to TRBJ2-7; possible D gene TRBD2, 6 bases. CDR3 size: 15 residues. The V end lost 8 bases, the J end lost 2 bases, and 19 bases lay between the germline ends. Germline V gene sequence: CDR1 MNHEY, CDR2 SVGEGT. The chain's CDR3 is CASGPWRGFAYEQYF. The CDR3 region has the DNA TGTGCCAGCGGCCCTTGGAGGGGTTTTGCCTACGAGCAGTACTTC.

This sequence joins TRBV2 and TRBJ2-4, with TRBD2 identical over 10 bases. The germline CDR1 and CDR2 sequences are SNHLY and FYNNEI. V was pared by 1 base and J by 4 bases, with 4 bases of the junction left unmatched. This CDR3 contains 16 residues. The CDR3 is CASSEGWTSGKNIQYF. The DNA for the CDR3 is TGTGCCAGCAGTGAAGGGTGGACTAGCGGAAAAAACATTCAGTACTTC.

The chain links TRBV21-1 to TRBJ1-6; no DNA check was done on the table's D call, TRBD1. TRBV21-1 is given as a pseudogene. The CDR3 covers 16 residues. Here the CDR3 DNA reads TGTGCCAGCAGCAAAGGCCCCCGACAGTATAATTCACCCCTCCACTTT. It encodes CASSKGPRQYNSPLHF.

The chain uses TRBV29-1 and TRBJ2-2, with D possibly TRBD1 on 6 matching bases. This CDR3 spans 12 amino acids. V lost 6 bases to trimming and J lost 4 bases, with 9 bases between them. Looked up from germline, CDR1 is SQVTM and CDR2 is ANQGSEA. This CDR3 reads CSVTGPTGELFF. The CDR3 nucleotides read TGCAGCGTCACAGGGCCCACCGGGGAGCTGTTTTTT.

This clone was counted a few times. The chain employs TRBV29-1 and TRBJ2-1; 7 bases are shared with TRBD1. This CDR3 contains 15 residues. V was clipped by 0 bases and J by 7 bases; unmatched bases: 9. Germline-derived CDR1 and CDR2 are SQVTM and ANQGSEA. CDR3 DNA: TGCAGCGTTGAAGATCGGCAGGGGGTACGGAATGAGCAGTTCTTC. It specifies CSVEDRQGVRNEQFF.